These 25 T cell receptor beta chains originate from one sample sequenced in a study of OX40 agonist ivuxolimab in advanced cancers. Assay used: immunoSEQ multiplex PCR; TCRdb lists only in-frame clones, some missing. This sample has roughly 67,000 clones, with more than 90% found just once. Sequencing was performed on CD4+ or CD8+ T cells sorted from blood, taken in a trial of the OX40 agonist ivuxolimab. The receptors stem from an adult with an advanced solid tumor such as melanoma, head and neck, liver or kidney cancer.

The chain is built from TRBV7-6 and TRBJ2-1, with 11 bases aligning to TRBD2. This CDR3 has 14 amino acids. The V gene's germline CDR1 is SGHVS and CDR2 FNYEAQ. With 5 bases clipped from V and 6 bases from J, the junction kept 3 bases outside the gene matches. CDR3 in DNA: TGTGCCAGCAGCGTTAGCGGGGGGGCCAATGAGCAGTTCTTC. Translating it yields CASSVSGGANEQFF.

V gene TRBV12-5 combines with J gene TRBJ2-7, with unresolved D. The germline V gene has CDR1 LGHNT and CDR2 FRNRAP. Deletions cut 8 bases from V and 5 bases from J, with 19 bases between. This CDR3 has 14 amino acids. The DNA of the CDR3 is TGTGCTAGTATGGTGTATGGGGTCTCTGACGAGCAGTACTTC. Translated, it gives CASMVYGVSDEQYF.

This clone was seen more than once but under ten times. V gene TRBV7-8 combines with J gene TRBJ1-2; the D gene is possibly TRBD1 (5 bases). V was trimmed by 7 bases and J by 0 bases, leaving 12 bases between them. The CDR3 sequence is 14 residues long. CDR1 and CDR2 from the germline V gene are SGHVS and FQNEAQ. The CDR3: CASTPTDPNYGYTF. Here the CDR3 DNA reads TGTGCCAGCACCCCGACAGACCCTAACTATGGCTACACCTTC.

The genes are TRBV5-6 and TRBJ2-3, with 7 bases lining up with TRBD1. CDR3 length equals 14 residues. The germline CDR1 and CDR2 sequences are SGHDT and YYEEEE. Unmatched junction bases numbered 2, after V lost 0 bases and J lost 4 bases. The CDR3 loop reads CASSLEGAADTQYF. CDR3 DNA sequence: TGTGCCAGCAGCTTGGAGGGGGCCGCAGATACGCAGTATTTT.

The gene calls are TRBV4-3 and TRBJ2-1; D perhaps matches TRBD2 (7 bases). This CDR3 has 17 amino acids. V lost 0 bases to trimming and J lost 4 bases, with 16 bases between them. The germline V gene encodes CDR1 LGHNA and CDR2 YSLEER. The CDR3 nucleotides read TGCGCCAGCAGCCAAGATCGGTTCGGGGGGCCGTACAATGAGCAGTTCTTC. Translating gives CASSQDRFGGPYNEQFF.

This sequence joins TRBV4-1 and TRBJ1-2; the D gene is possibly TRBD1 (6 bases). Looked up from germline, CDR1 is MGHRA and CDR2 is YSYEKL. CDR3 length equals 14 residues. Trimming removed 1 base from V and 6 bases from J, with 12 bases in between. The CDR3 DNA reads as TGCGCCAGCAGCCAAGCCAGGGGTTATCATGGCTACACCTTC. It yields the protein CASSQARGYHGYTF.

The J gene is TRBJ2-3, the V gene TRBV5-1; TRBD1 matches at 9 bases. V dropped 3 bases and J dropped 6; count of bases not matched to a gene: 8. Germline values: CDR1 SGHRS, CDR2 YFSETQ. The length of the CDR3 is 15 residues. The CDR3 region is CASSSHSGQGDTQYF. The CDR3 DNA reads as TGCGCCAGCAGCTCCCACTCTGGACAGGGGGATACGCAGTATTTT.

The chain links TRBV27 to TRBJ1-1; D not resolved. The CDR3 spans 13 residues. Trimming took 1 base from V and 0 from J, leaving 3 bases between them. Germline loops: CDR1 MNHEY, CDR2 SMNVEV (reference sequence). The CDR3 nucleotides read TGTGCCAGCAGTTTATTTATGAACACTGAAGCTTTCTTT. Its protein product is CASSLFMNTEAFF.

V and J are TRBV19 and TRBJ2-7; 8 bases are a match to TRBD1. The CDR3 extends over 16 amino acids. V was clipped by 1 base and J by 3 bases; unmatched bases: 8. Germline V gene lookup returns CDR1 LNHDA and CDR2 SQIVND (reference sequence). Written as DNA, the CDR3 is TGTGCCAGTAGTATAGCCCACAGGGGGGAATTCTACGAGCAGTACTTC. It specifies CASSIAHRGEFYEQYF.

The chain has TRBV6-5 and TRBJ1-3, with D possibly matching TRBD1 (5 bases). Germline CDR1 MNHEY, CDR2 SVGAGI. The CDR3 is 15 residues long. V was cut by 0 bases and J by 3 bases, with 9 bases left in between. This CDR3 is CASSYSKGLGNTIYF. The CDR3 region has the DNA TGTGCCAGCAGTTACTCTAAGGGACTTGGAAACACCATATATTTT.

The chain uses TRBV4-1 and TRBJ1-4; 8 bases line up with TRBD1. Trimming took 4 bases from V and 8 from J; bases not matched to a gene: 6. The CDR3 has 14 residues. Per the germline V gene, CDR1 is MGHRA and CDR2 is YSYEKL. As DNA, the CDR3 is TGCGCCAGCAGCCTTGGACAGGGTAGCGAAAAACTGTTTTTT. It translates to CASSLGQGSEKLFF.

This rearrangement joins TRBV5-1 to TRBJ1-1; no reliable D call. Germline V gene lookup returns CDR1 SGHRS and CDR2 YFSETQ. This CDR3 region has 15 residues. Trimming shortened V by 0 bases and J by 0 bases, and 9 bases separated the two germline ends. CDR3 loop: CASSLAPTMNTEAFF. The CDR3 nucleotides read TGCGCCAGCAGCTTGGCACCAACTATGAACACTGAAGCTTTCTTT.

This rearrangement joins TRBV4-1 to TRBJ2-1, with unresolved D. Germline CDR1 MGHRA, CDR2 YSYEKL. V lost 8 bases, J lost 0 bases, and 11 bases lay in between. This CDR3 is built from 14 residues. The CDR3: CASGIVSSYNEQFF. CDR3 nucleotides: TGCGCCAGCGGGATCGTTAGCTCCTACAATGAGCAGTTCTTC.

The chain links TRBV4-1 to TRBJ2-1, with TRBD2 matching 9 bases. Unmatched junction bases numbered 6, after V lost 2 bases and J lost 7 bases. Germline V gene lookup returns CDR1 MGHRA and CDR2 YSYEKL. This CDR3 spans 15 amino acids. The CDR3 nucleotides read TGCGCCAGCAGCCAAATGGGACTAGCCCTTAATGAGCAGTTCTTC. Translated, it gives CASSQMGLALNEQFF.

This chain joins TRBV5-5 and TRBJ2-3; a weak D match, TRBD2 (6 bases). Trimming stripped 2 bases from V and 9 bases from J, with 16 bases between. The germline V gene encodes CDR1 SGHKS and CDR2 YYEKEE (reference sequence). The CDR3 spans 14 residues. CDR3 protein: CASSFLESDYTQYF. The CDR3 region has the DNA TGTGCCAGCAGCTTTTTGGAGTCGGACTACACGCAGTATTTT. The whole variable domain, filled in from reference TRBV5-5 and TRBJ2-3, reads DAGVTQSPTHLIKTRGQQVTLRCSPISGHKSVSWYQQVLGQGPQFIFQYYEKEERGRGNFPDRFSARQFPNYSSELNVNALLLGDSALYLCASSFLESDYTQYFGPGTRLTVL.

This clone was counted a few times. This chain connects TRBV9 to TRBJ1-2; the D is unclear. The germline CDR1 and CDR2 sequences are SGDLS and YYNGEE. This CDR3 is 12 amino acids long. The V and J ends lost 0 bases and 7 bases respectively, with 7 bases between them. The CDR3 nucleotides read TGTGCCAGCAGCGTAGGAGGGCGTGGCTACACCTTC. Encoded protein: CASSVGGRGYTF.

The J gene is TRBJ2-7, the V gene TRBV4-1, with D possibly TRBD2 on 7 matching bases. The length of the CDR3 is 16 residues. V gave up 0 bases and J gave up 4 bases, with 16 bases separating them. Germline V gene lookup returns CDR1 MGHRA and CDR2 YSYEKL. CDR3 DNA sequence: TGCGCCAGCAGCCAAGACCCCCCCAGCGGGACATACGAGCAGTACTTC. Its protein product is CASSQDPPSGTYEQYF.

J is TRBJ1-6 and V is TRBV6-5, with no clear D. The V and J ends lost 6 bases and 5 bases respectively, with 14 bases between them. This CDR3 region has 15 residues. CDR1 MNHEY and CDR2 SVGAGI come from the germline V gene. The CDR3 DNA follows: TGTGCCAGCAGCCACCCGTGGACGAATAATTCACCCCTCCACTTT. It yields the protein CASSHPWTNNSPLHF.

The V gene is TRBV7-2, the J gene TRBJ2-7; 9 nucleotides agree with TRBD2. Germline CDR1 and CDR2: SGHTA and FQGNSA. The junction had 8 bases not matched to a gene; V was cut back by 4 bases and J by 4 bases. This CDR3 comprises 15 residues. CDR3 loop: CASSSTSGLGYEQYF. As DNA, the CDR3 is TGTGCCAGCAGCTCAACTAGCGGGTTGGGATACGAGCAGTACTTC.

The V and J genes are TRBV7-8 and TRBJ2-3; D remains ambiguous. This CDR3 contains 14 residues. CDR1 and CDR2 from the germline V gene are SGHVS and FQNEAQ. Trimming stripped 3 bases from V and 2 bases from J, with 9 bases between. The CDR3 DNA follows: TGTGCCAGCAGCTTCCTGGGAATCACAGATACGCAGTATTTT. This encodes CASSFLGITDTQYF.

The chain links TRBV7-3 to TRBJ2-2; 9 bases match TRBD1. J gave up 10 bases and V 5 bases, and 8 bases lay outside the gene matches. Germline loops: CDR1 SGHTA, CDR2 FQGTGA. There are 14 residues in the CDR3. This chain's CDR3 is CASSVQGAFKELFF. DNA for the CDR3: TGTGCCAGCAGCGTACAGGGGGCATTTAAGGAGCTGTTTTTT. Looking up the rest from reference TRBV7-3 and TRBJ2-2 gives the full variable domain: GAGVSQTPSNKVTEKGKYVELRCDPISGHTALYWYRQSLGQGPEFLIYFQGTGAADDSGLPNDRFFAVRPEGSVSTLKIQRTERGDSAVYLCASSVQGAFKELFFGEGSRLTVL.

The chain combines TRBV7-2 with TRBJ2-7; D is ambiguous. The CDR3 runs 11 residues. Germline V CDR1 and CDR2: SGHTA, FQGNSA. Trimming shortened V by 4 bases and J by 2 bases, and 3 bases separated the two germline ends. The CDR3 DNA follows: TGTGCCAGCAGCTCCACCTACGAGCAGTACTTC. Encoded protein: CASSSTYEQYF.

A single count supports this clone. The genes are TRBV9 and TRBJ2-7; 12 nucleotides agree with TRBD1. The CDR3 length is 16 residues. From germline, CDR1 is SGDLS and CDR2 YYNGEE. V was clipped by 4 bases and J by 5 bases; unmatched bases: 10. This CDR3 is CASSSRGGQGANEQYF. CDR3 sequence (DNA): TGTGCCAGCAGCTCAAGAGGGGGACAGGGGGCGAACGAGCAGTACTTC.

V and J are TRBV18 and TRBJ2-7; tentatively, D is TRBD1 (6 bases). Trimming left V 2 bases short and J 0 bases short, with 11 bases between. Germline V lookup: CDR1 KGHSH, CDR2 LQKENI. The CDR3 spans 15 residues. The CDR3 region has the DNA TGTGCCAGCTCACCATTGGACAGACCCTCCTACGAGCAGTACTTC. This translates into CASSPLDRPSYEQYF.

The chain uses TRBV5-8 and TRBJ2-3, with TRBD2 matching 9 bases. The CDR3 runs to 15 residues. The junction had 4 bases not matched to a gene; V was cut back by 2 bases and J by 3 bases. In germline, CDR1 is SGHTS, CDR2 YDEGEE. CDR3: CASSFPAGGTDTQYF. The CDR3 region has the DNA TGTGCCAGCAGCTTTCCGGCGGGGGGGACAGATACGCAGTATTTT.